What follows is one TCR beta chain and its context. Antigen: not known. Germline assignment: CDR1 GTSNPN and CDR2 SVGIG (reference sequence). The CDR3 has 15 residues. V dropped 1 base and J dropped 0 bases, with 13 bases sitting between them. The data belong to a study of shared clonotypes between healthy human individuals. General study findings and limits: A few donors had 5% to 6.5% of their naive CD4 clonotypes in common.

In the source study's methods: Junction-only sequences without quality scores came from ImmunoSEQ, so filtering differed. The data were produced by immunoSEQ multiplex PCR, yet TCRdb's version contains in-frame clones alone and is incomplete. That table furnishes V, J and clone size, whereas the DNA furnished D and trimming. There are about 2.3 million clones in the sample; less than 95% occur only once, and about 0.41% lies in the top ten. J is TRBJ2-7 and V is TRBV30; no clear D. The sample comprised naive CD4+ T cells from PBMCs. Indicated subset: CD45RA+ positively selected. The receptor was derived from a man aged 18 to 30 in good health. Some clones in this sample may be carry-over from other donors' samples. CDR3 DNA sequence: TGTGCCTGGAGTGACGCCGGACGCAGCTCCTACGAGCAGTACTTC. Residues: CAWSDAGRSSYEQYF.